This T cell receptor (beta chain) was sequenced in a study of cytomegalovirus exposure and HLA in healthy donors. As for the study in general: Of roughly 400 genotyped donors, around 80% grouped in the Caucasian-associated ancestry cluster. Broader study findings: Immune exposure information comprised only CMV serostatus. TCR beta sequences numbering roughly 16,000 were associated with HLA alleles at 0.05 false discovery rate in a later analysis. Sequencing likely caused a cluster of highly shared sequence variants.

The CDR3 totals 13 residues. The PCR ran on 60 Vbeta and 13 Jbeta primers. Sequencing was performed with immunoSEQ multiplex PCR; in TCRdb, only in-frame clones are kept and a portion is missing. This table holds under 140,000 clones, 70% to 85% found once. Worth noting for this clone: Its specificity is unknown.

Sequenced: PBMCs. This chain connects TRBV21-1 to TRBJ1-6. TRBV21-1 is reported as a pseudogene. The TCR originated in a man aged 30-40 years in good health and CMV-seropositive. The CDR3 here is CAQRGVVCSPLHF. The CDR3 nucleotides are TGTGCCCAACGGGGGGTGGTGTGTTCACCCCTCCACTTT.